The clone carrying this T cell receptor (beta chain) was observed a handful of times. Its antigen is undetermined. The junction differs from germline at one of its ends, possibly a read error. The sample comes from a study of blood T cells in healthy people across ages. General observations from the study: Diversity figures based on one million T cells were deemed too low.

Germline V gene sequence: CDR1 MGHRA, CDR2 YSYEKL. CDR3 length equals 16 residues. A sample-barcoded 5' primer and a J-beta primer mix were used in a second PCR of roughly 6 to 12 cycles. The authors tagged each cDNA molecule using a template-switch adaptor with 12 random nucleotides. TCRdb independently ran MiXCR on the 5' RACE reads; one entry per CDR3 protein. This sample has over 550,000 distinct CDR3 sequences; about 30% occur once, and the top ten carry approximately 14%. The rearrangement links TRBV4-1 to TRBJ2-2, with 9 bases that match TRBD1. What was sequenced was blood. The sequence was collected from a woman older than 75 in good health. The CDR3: CASTQAGQGLAGELFF. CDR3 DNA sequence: TGCGCCAGCACCCAAGCGGGACAGGGTTTAGCAGGGGAGCTGTTTTTT.